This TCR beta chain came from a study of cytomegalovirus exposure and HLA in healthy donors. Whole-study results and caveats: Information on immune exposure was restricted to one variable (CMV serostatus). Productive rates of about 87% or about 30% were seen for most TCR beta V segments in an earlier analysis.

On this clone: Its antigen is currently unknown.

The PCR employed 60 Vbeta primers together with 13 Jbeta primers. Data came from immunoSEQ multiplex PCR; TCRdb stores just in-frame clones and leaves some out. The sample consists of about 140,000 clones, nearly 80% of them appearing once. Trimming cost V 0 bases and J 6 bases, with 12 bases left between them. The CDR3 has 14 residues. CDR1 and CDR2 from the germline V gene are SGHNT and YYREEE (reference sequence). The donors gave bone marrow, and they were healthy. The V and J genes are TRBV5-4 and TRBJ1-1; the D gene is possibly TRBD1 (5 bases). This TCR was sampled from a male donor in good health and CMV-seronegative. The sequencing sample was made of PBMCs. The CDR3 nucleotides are TGTGCCAGCAGCTTGGACAGGACCGGCGCTGAAGCTTTCTTT. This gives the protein CASSLDRTGAEAFF.